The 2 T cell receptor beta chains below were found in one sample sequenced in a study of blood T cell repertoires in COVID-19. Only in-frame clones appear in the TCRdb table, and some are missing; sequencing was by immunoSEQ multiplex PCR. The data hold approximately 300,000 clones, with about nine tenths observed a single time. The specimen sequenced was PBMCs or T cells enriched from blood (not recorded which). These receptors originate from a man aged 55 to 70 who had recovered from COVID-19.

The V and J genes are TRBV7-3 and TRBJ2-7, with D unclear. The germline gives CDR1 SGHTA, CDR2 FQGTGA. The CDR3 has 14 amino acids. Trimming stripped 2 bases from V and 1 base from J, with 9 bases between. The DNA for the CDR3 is TGTGCCAGCAGCTTAGGGCCAACATCCTACGAGCAGTACTTC. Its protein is CASSLGPTSYEQYF.

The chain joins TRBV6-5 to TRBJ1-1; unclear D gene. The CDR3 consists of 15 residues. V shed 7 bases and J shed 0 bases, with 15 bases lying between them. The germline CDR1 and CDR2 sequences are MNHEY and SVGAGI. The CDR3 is CASNLVAEMNTEAFF. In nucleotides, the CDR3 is TGTGCCAGCAACTTAGTGGCGGAGATGAACACTGAAGCTTTCTTT.